A selection of T cell receptor beta chains follows, all from one sample in a study of early T cells in non-severe SARS-CoV-2 infection. TCRdb called the 5' RACE reads again in MiXCR, with one record for every CDR3 protein. The sample shows 55,000 to 85,000 distinct CDR3 sequences, more than 8.5% of them seen only once. The input for sequencing was whole blood, taken at baseline. These TCRs come from an adult who was a healthcare worker with PCR-confirmed SARS-CoV-2 infection or an uninfected control (not recorded which). Both conserved end residues are part of each CDR3. D genes are given only for firm matches. Size is omitted from some rows. Given values are once, few, many or a class for expanded clones.

j_call | clone_size | d_call | v_call | cdr3_aa
TRBJ2-1 | many | TRBD2 | TRBV15 | CATSRGLADNEQFF
TRBJ2-1 | NA | NA | TRBV4-1 | CASSHPPGRGGYNEQFF
TRBJ1-4 | many | NA | TRBV27 | CASRSPGAGNEKLFF
TRBJ2-2 | few | NA | TRBV29-1 | CSVGQGINTGELFF
TRBJ2-7 | many | NA | TRBV3-1 | CASSPRHGSQLYEQYF
TRBJ2-5 | NA | NA | TRBV12-3/TRBV12-4 | CASSFRDQETQYF
TRBJ2-1 | few | NA | TRBV28 | CASSPPGASIYNEQFF
TRBJ2-5 | NA | NA | TRBV18 | CASSSYKSQETQYF
TRBJ2-7 | few | NA | TRBV28 | CASRGQTSSYEQYF
TRBJ1-4 | many | NA | TRBV12-3/TRBV12-4 | CASSLGGQDPTNEKLFF
TRBJ2-2 | NA | TRBD2 | TRBV6-1 | CASSDPKVAGDPGELFF
TRBJ1-5 | NA | TRBD1 | TRBV10-3 | CAIKGTGGNQPQHF
TRBJ2-7 | NA | TRBD1 | TRBV6-5 | CASSYGRDRVYEQYF
TRBJ2-2 | many | NA | TRBV20-1 | CSARPVRGSSTGELFF